The 30 T cell receptor beta chains listed next were all sequenced from one sample in a study of blood T cell repertoires in COVID-19. Only in-frame clones appear in the TCRdb table, and some are missing; sequencing was by immunoSEQ multiplex PCR. The sample includes around 200,000 clones, 88% seen only once; the top ten take about 2.4%. Sequenced material: PBMCs or T cells enriched from blood (not recorded which). Receptor source: a woman in her 30s who had recovered from COVID-19.

CDR3 region: CASVFPVTEEETQYF. The CDR3 DNA sequence: TGCGCCAGCGTTTTCCCCGTGACAGAGGAAGAGACCCAGTACTTC. This rearrangement joins TRBV4-3 to TRBJ2-5; weak D call: TRBD1 (5 bases). This CDR3 contains 15 residues. The V gene's germline CDR1 is LGHNA and CDR2 YSLEER. V dropped 8 bases and J dropped 3 bases, with 19 bases sitting between them.

The chain recombines TRBV6-2 or TRBV6-3 with TRBJ2-1; 13 bases align to TRBD2. The trim removed 6 bases at V and 1 base at J, leaving 3 bases unmatched. Germline V gene sequence: CDR1 MNHEY, CDR2 SVGEGT. CDR3 length: 16 residues. The DNA for the CDR3 is TGTGCCAGCAGCGAGACTAGCGGGGGGTCCTACAATGAGCAGTTCTTC. Amino acids: CASSETSGGSYNEQFF.

This rearrangement joins TRBV27 to TRBJ1-2; 7 nucleotides match TRBD1. The CDR3 is made up of 15 amino acids. V lost 5 bases to trimming and J lost 0 bases; unmatched junction nucleotides: 6. Germline CDR1 and CDR2: MNHEY and SMNVEV (reference sequence). CDR3 residues: CASSPVDRANYGYTF. In DNA form, the CDR3 reads TGTGCCAGCAGTCCGGTTGACAGGGCTAACTATGGCTACACCTTC.

V usage is TRBV27 and J usage is TRBJ1-1; a weak D match, TRBD1 (6 bases). This CDR3 is 13 amino acids long. Germline-derived CDR1 and CDR2 are MNHEY and SMNVEV (reference sequence). Between the trimmed V and J ends, which lost 5 bases and 1 base, there was a span of 8 bases. For the CDR3, the DNA is TGTGCCAGCAGTCCGACAGGGAACACTGAAGCTTTCTTT. Its protein product is CASSPTGNTEAFF.

The chain links TRBV7-7 to TRBJ1-6; 8 nucleotides agree with TRBD1. The CDR3 covers 20 residues. Germline V gene lookup returns CDR1 SSHAT and CDR2 FNYEAQ (reference sequence). V trimming: 1 base; J trimming: 5 bases; junction bases outside the gene matches: 16. The CDR3 DNA sequence: TGTGCCAGCAGCTTAGTTTTCGGACAGGGCCCTCATCGAGATAATTCACCCCTCCACTTT. It translates to CASSLVFGQGPHRDNSPLHF.

The V and J genes are TRBV12-5 and TRBJ1-1; 7 nucleotides line up with TRBD1. V dropped 7 bases and J dropped 0; count of bases not matched to a gene: 2. CDR1 and CDR2 (germline): LGHNT, FRNRAP. The CDR3 length is 13 residues. The CDR3 loop is CASEGTVNTEAFF. DNA of the CDR3: TGTGCTAGTGAGGGGACAGTGAACACTGAAGCTTTCTTT.

The chain is built from TRBV27 and TRBJ1-6; D is ambiguous. CDR1 is MNHEY, CDR2 SMNVEV, per germline (reference sequence). The CDR3 spans 16 residues. V shed 4 bases and J shed 7 bases, with 17 bases lying between them. The CDR3 DNA sequence: TGTGCCAGCAGTTCACGGAGGGTAGTTCGGAATTCACCCCTCCACTTT. Its protein is CASSSRRVVRNSPLHF.

V and J are TRBV6-5 and TRBJ1-1, with unresolved D. The CDR3 has 14 residues. Trimming stripped 0 bases from V and 2 bases from J, with 7 bases between. Per germline, CDR1 MNHEY and CDR2 SVGAGI. CDR3 region: CASSYSHSNTEAFF. CDR3 DNA: TGTGCCAGCAGTTACTCGCACAGCAACACTGAAGCTTTCTTT.

This chain uses TRBV7-2 with TRBJ2-1, with 9 nucleotides matching TRBD1. The CDR3 extends over 17 amino acids. J gave up 6 bases and V 5 bases, and 14 bases lay outside the gene matches. The germline gives CDR1 SGHTA, CDR2 FQGNSA. The DNA for the CDR3 is TGTGCCAGCAGCCCACACCCGGGACAGGGTATTCCCAATGAGCAGTTCTTC. Translation: CASSPHPGQGIPNEQFF.

This chain uses TRBV27 with TRBJ1-6, with no clear D. Trimming cost V 6 bases and J 8 bases, with 14 bases left between them. CDR3 length: 14 residues. Per the germline V gene, CDR1 is MNHEY and CDR2 is SMNVEV (reference sequence). DNA of the CDR3: TGTGCCAGCAGCCGTAGACGGAGGGATTCACCCCTCCACTTT. Translation: CASSRRRRDSPLHF.

This chain joins TRBV5-6 and TRBJ1-5; D is perhaps TRBD1 (6 bases). The CDR3 extends over 13 amino acids. Germline CDR1 and CDR2: SGHDT and YYEEEE. The V gene lost 4 bases and the J gene lost 5 bases, with 10 bases spanning the gap. The chain's CDR3 is CASSRGQYQPQHF. The CDR3 DNA is TGTGCCAGCAGCCGAGGACAGTATCAGCCCCAGCATTTT.

The chain recombines TRBV2 with TRBJ2-7; D is possibly TRBD2 (5 bases). The germline V gene encodes CDR1 SNHLY and CDR2 FYNNEI. This CDR3 is built from 16 residues. The germline V and J ends were trimmed by 4 bases and 0 bases, with 16 bases remaining between them. As DNA, the CDR3 is TGTGCCAGCAGTGGCGGGCCAGGACGGAGCTCCTACGAGCAGTACTTC. It yields the protein CASSGGPGRSSYEQYF.

The chain combines TRBV12-5 with TRBJ2-7, with 7 positions matching TRBD1. J lost 3 bases, V lost 5 bases, and 10 bases had no gene match. Germline V lookup: CDR1 LGHNT, CDR2 FRNRAP. The CDR3 sequence is 15 residues long. The CDR3 here is CASGLGGGPFYEQYF. In DNA form, the CDR3 reads TGTGCTAGTGGTCTAGGGGGCGGGCCCTTCTACGAGCAGTACTTC. Full variable domain (outside the CDR3, taken from reference TRBV12-5 and TRBJ2-7): DARVTQTPRHKVTEMGQEVTMRCQPILGHNTVFWYRQTMMQGLELLAYFRNRAPLDDSGMPKDRFSAEMPDATLATLKIQPSEPRDSAVYFCASGLGGGPFYEQYFGPGTRLTVT.

The rearrangement joins TRBV7-9 to TRBJ1-2, with unresolved D. The ends were cut back, 5 bases at V and 5 bases at J, with 15 bases in the middle. Germline CDR1 SEHNR, CDR2 FQNEAQ (reference sequence). The CDR3 is made up of 14 amino acids. The CDR3 coding sequence is TGTGCCAGCAGCGAACTAGTAACGGATTATGGCTACACCTTC. Its protein is CASSELVTDYGYTF. The complete variable domain, with remaining parts taken from reference TRBV7-9 and TRBJ1-2, reads DTGVSQNPRHKITKRGQNVTFRCDPISEHNRLYWYRQTLGQGPEFLTYFQNEAQLEKSRLLSDRFSAERPKGSFSTLEIQRTEQGDSAMYLCASSELVTDYGYTFGSGTRLTVV.

This rearrangement joins TRBV7-2 to TRBJ2-1; 16 bases agree with TRBD2. The CDR3 is 17 amino acids. The ends lost 5 bases at V and 5 bases at J; junction bases unmatched: 6. Germline V gene lookup returns CDR1 SGHTA and CDR2 FQGNSA. The CDR3 DNA sequence: TGTGCCAGCAGCCCTGGGACTAGCGGGGGGGGGAACAATGAGCAGTTCTTC. Translated, it gives CASSPGTSGGGNNEQFF.

The V gene is TRBV29-1, the J gene TRBJ1-1; D is undetermined. The V gene lost 3 bases and the J gene lost 1 base, with 3 bases spanning the gap. Germline CDR1 SQVTM, CDR2 ANQGSEA. The CDR3 runs 11 residues. The CDR3 region is CSVERNTEAFF. In DNA form, the CDR3 reads TGCAGCGTTGAGCGGAACACTGAAGCTTTCTTT.

The CDR3, as DNA: TGTGCCAGCAGCTGGGTGGGGGGTCCGGAGACCCAGTACTTC. This gives the protein CASSWVGGPETQYF. The V gene is TRBV11-2, the J gene TRBJ2-5; D perhaps matches TRBD2 (6 bases). This CDR3 region has 14 residues. Trimming left V 4 bases short and J 5 bases short, with 14 bases between. CDR1 is SGHAT and CDR2 is FQNNGV in the germline V gene. Complete variable domain (other parts from reference TRBV11-2 and TRBJ2-5): EAGVAQSPRYKIIEKRQSVAFWCNPISGHATLYWYQQILGQGPKLLIQFQNNGVVDDSQLPKDRFSAERLKGVDSTLKIQPAKLEDSAVYLCASSWVGGPETQYFGPGTRLLVL.

CDR3 sequence: CASSLVSREQETQYF. The CDR3 DNA follows: TGCGCCAGCAGCCTCGTTTCCAGGGAACAAGAGACCCAGTACTTC. This chain connects TRBV5-1 to TRBJ2-5; D might be TRBD1 (5 bases). The CDR3 runs to 15 residues. The germline CDR1 and CDR2 sequences are SGHRS and YFSETQ. The V end lost 4 bases, the J end lost 2 bases, and 15 bases lay between the germline ends. The whole variable domain, remainder taken from reference TRBV5-1 and TRBJ2-5, is KAGVTQTPRYLIKTRGQQVTLSCSPISGHRSVSWYQQTPGQGLQFLFEYFSETQRNKGNFPGRFSGRQFSNSRSEMNVSTLELGDSALYLCASSLVSREQETQYFGPGTRLLVL.

As concerns this clone: One end of the junction varies from germline; a read error may be responsible. The V call is TRBV19, the J call TRBJ1-1, with a tentative D call TRBD1 (5 bases). This CDR3 spans 16 amino acids. Germline V gene lookup returns CDR1 LNHDA and CDR2 SQIVND (reference sequence). The CDR3 here is CASSIGAGRWNTEAFF. DNA of the CDR3: TGTGCCAGTAGCATAGGAGCGGGACGGTGGAACACTGAAGCTTTCTTT. The whole variable domain, remainder taken from reference TRBV19 and TRBJ1-1, is DGGITQSPKYLFRKEGQNVTLSCEQNLNHDAMYWYRQDPGQGLRLIYYSQIVNDFQKGDIAEGYSVSREKKESFPLTVTSAQKNPTAFYLCASSIGAGRWNTEAFFGQGTRLTVV.

This chain uses TRBV9 with TRBJ1-3; D remains ambiguous. Germline CDR1 and CDR2: SGDLS and YYNGEE. The CDR3 is 14 residues long. V shed 3 bases and J shed 0 bases, with 7 bases lying between them. CDR3 in DNA: TGTGCCAGCAGCGCCCGGGGCTCTGGAAACACCATATATTTT. Residues: CASSARGSGNTIYF.

V usage is TRBV4-2 and J usage is TRBJ2-3, with D possibly being TRBD2 (6 bases). Trimming removed 4 bases from V and 6 bases from J, with 17 bases in between. The germline V gene has CDR1 LGHNA and CDR2 YNFKEQ. This CDR3 is built from 15 residues. CDR3 loop: CASSPRTNLPDTQYF. The DNA for the CDR3 is TGTGCCAGCAGCCCCAGGACTAACCTCCCGGATACGCAGTATTTT.

This chain links TRBV4-3 with TRBJ1-3; D might be TRBD1 (6 bases). Germline-derived CDR1 and CDR2 are LGHNA and YSLEER. CDR3 size: 18 residues. The V end was cut by 1 base, the J end by 0 bases, with 16 bases between. CDR3 residues: CASSQGVQGFFSGNTIYF. The CDR3 region has the DNA TGCGCCAGCAGCCAAGGGGTACAGGGTTTCTTCTCTGGAAACACCATATATTTT.

V and J are TRBV9 and TRBJ2-7; unclear D gene. The length of the CDR3 is 13 residues. Germline assignment: CDR1 SGDLS and CDR2 YYNGEE. Between the trimmed V and J ends, which lost 0 bases and 3 bases, there was a span of 7 bases. CDR3 amino acids: CASSVADYYEQYF. CDR3 in DNA: TGTGCCAGCAGCGTAGCAGATTACTACGAGCAGTACTTC.

The chain recombines TRBV4-1 with TRBJ1-1; tentatively, D is TRBD1 (5 bases). The length of the CDR3 is 13 residues. The V gene's germline CDR1 is MGHRA and CDR2 YSYEKL. With 4 bases removed from V and 2 bases from J, the gap between germline ends came to 8 bases. CDR3 loop: CASSPGGNTEAFF. CDR3 DNA sequence: TGCGCCAGCAGCCCCGGGGGAAACACTGAAGCTTTCTTT.

The V and J genes are TRBV4-1 and TRBJ2-7, with D perhaps matching TRBD2 (6 bases). Germline CDR1 MGHRA, CDR2 YSYEKL. The ends were cut back, 0 bases at V and 3 bases at J, with 15 bases in the middle. CDR3 length: 16 residues. The chain's CDR3 is CASSQEAGRTFYEQYF. Written as DNA, the CDR3 is TGCGCCAGCAGCCAAGAGGCGGGACGTACTTTCTACGAGCAGTACTTC.

A few counts support this clone. The chain employs TRBV7-9 and TRBJ2-1, with D uncertain. V was pared by 8 bases and J by 5 bases, with 13 bases between. Germline values: CDR1 SEHNR, CDR2 FQNEAQ (reference sequence). This CDR3 has 13 amino acids. The CDR3 reads CASSYTNNNEQFF. CDR3 DNA sequence: TGTGCCAGCTCTTACACGAACAACAATGAGCAGTTCTTC.

The chain couples TRBV5-4 to TRBJ2-1; possibly TRBD2 for D (6 bases). Germline V gives CDR1 SGHNT, CDR2 YYREEE (reference sequence). The length of the CDR3 is 16 residues. Trimming pared 4 bases from V and 3 bases from J, leaving 17 bases between. The CDR3 region is CASSPWEGEVYNEQFF. In DNA form, the CDR3 reads TGTGCCAGCAGCCCATGGGAAGGGGAGGTCTACAATGAGCAGTTCTTC.

This rearrangement joins TRBV2 to TRBJ1-5; TRBD1 matches 8 bases. V was clipped by 6 bases and J by 5 bases; unmatched bases: 9. The CDR3 is 15 residues long. The germline CDR1 and CDR2 sequences are SNHLY and FYNNEI. As DNA, the CDR3 is TGTGCCAGCAGACAACCAGGGGGCCTGGATCAGCCCCAGCATTTT. Protein sequence: CASRQPGGLDQPQHF. Full variable domain (missing parts from reference TRBV2 and TRBJ1-5): EPEVTQTPSHQVTQMGQEVILRCVPISNHLYFYWYRQILGQKVEFLVSFYNNEISEKSEIFDDQFSVERPDGSNFTLKIRSTKLEDSAMYFCASRQPGGLDQPQHFGDGTRLSIL.

V and J are TRBV30 and TRBJ1-4; a possible D gene is TRBD1 (6 bases). The V end lost 4 bases, the J end lost 5 bases, and 11 bases lay between the germline ends. Germline CDR1 GTSNPN, CDR2 SVGIG (reference sequence). CDR3 length: 13 residues. This CDR3 is CAWMGGGNEKLFF. The CDR3 bases are TGTGCCTGGATGGGAGGGGGGAATGAAAAACTGTTTTTT.

V gene TRBV7-8 combines with J gene TRBJ1-5; no reliable D call. CDR1 is SGHVS, CDR2 FQNEAQ, per germline. The V end lost 0 bases, the J end lost 6 bases, and 9 bases lay between the germline ends. The CDR3 contains 14 residues. CDR3: CASSLAGGRQPQHF. The CDR3 nucleotides are TGTGCCAGCAGCTTAGCGGGAGGGCGTCAGCCCCAGCATTTT.